The present entry profiles one T cell receptor (beta chain) with its context. The target antigen is unknown. Regarding time point: blood 4 weeks post-SBRT, at nephrectomy. The treatment here: 15 Gy SBRT to primary tumor, nephrectomy 4 weeks later. This table comes from immunoSEQ multiplex PCR, and its TCRdb copy is limited to in-frame clones, with some not included. The table has about 78,000 clones, roughly 87% seen once. Germline CDR1 MDHEN, CDR2 SYDVKM. The CDR3 has 12 amino acids. V was shortened by 10 bases and J by 6 bases, with 15 bases between the two germline ends. This record comes from a study of radiation and T cells in renal cell carcinoma. Study observations and caveats: Without pretreatment biopsies, baseline tumor clonotype presence was undetermined.

This material consisted of blood, taken from a patient whose treatment included radiotherapy and nephrectomy. The V call is TRBV28, the J call TRBJ2-5, with D possibly TRBD1 on 6 matching bases. This receptor was taken from a woman aged 70-85 years with renal cell carcinoma. The DNA for the CDR3 is TGTGCCACAACGACAGGTCTGCAGACCCAGTACTTC. This encodes CATTTGLQTQYF.